The 27 T cell receptor beta chains given below trace back to one sample, sequenced in a study of beta chain features in type 1 diabetes. Their specific antigens are unknown. Study findings and constraints: In every one of the four CD4+ subsets, TCRB CDR3s were moderately but significantly shorter in Type 1 diabetes patients.

Expressed TCRB transcripts were sequenced, since all the RNA that had been isolated was reverse transcribed. The table came from immunoSEQ multiplex PCR; TCRdb's copy has only in-frame clones and leaves some out. The sample lists hundreds of thousands of clones, 13% occurring once. Sample: naive CD4+ T cells from blood. These receptor sequences come from a man aged 18 to 30 with type 1 diabetes.

This clone was counted between two and nine times. This chain connects TRBV5-1 to TRBJ2-6; 7 nucleotides match TRBD1. The germline V gene has CDR1 SGHRS and CDR2 YFSETQ. Trimming cost V 4 bases and J 4 bases; bases outside gene matches: 8. CDR3 length equals 16 residues. Here the CDR3 DNA reads TGCGCCAGCAGCCCAACAGGGGCGGAAGGGGCCAACGTCCTGACTTTC. Protein sequence: CASSPTGAEGANVLTF.

The gene calls are TRBV7-6 and TRBJ2-5, with a tentative D call TRBD2 (5 bases). V gave up 1 base and J gave up 4 bases, with 10 bases separating them. The germline CDR1 and CDR2 sequences are SGHVS and FNYEAQ. This CDR3 region has 14 residues. CDR3: CASSLGPGIETQYF. CDR3 DNA: TGTGCCAGCAGCTTAGGCCCGGGGATAGAGACCCAGTACTTC.

This clone has just a few counts. This chain links TRBV7-2 with TRBJ1-2; no definite D call. With 0 bases removed from V and 2 bases from J, the gap between germline ends came to 7 bases. The CDR3 has 14 residues. Germline lookup yields CDR1 SGHTA and CDR2 FQGNSA. Here the CDR3 DNA reads TGTGCCAGCAGCTTAGCGAATGTCAACTATGGCTACACCTTC. Translation gives CASSLANVNYGYTF.

In this sample, this clone turned up a few times. The rearrangement joins TRBV7-8 to TRBJ2-5, with 13 bases that match TRBD2. With V trimmed by 5 bases and J by 5 bases, 5 bases remained unmatched. Germline V gene lookup returns CDR1 SGHVS and CDR2 FQNEAQ. CDR3 length: 15 amino acids. CDR3 residues: CASSLLAGGRETQYF. For the CDR3, the DNA is TGTGCCAGCAGCCTACTAGCGGGGGGGCGTGAGACCCAGTACTTC.

CDR3 sequence reads: CASRPRGAHTDTQYF. CDR3 nucleotides: TGTGCCAGCAGACCCCGGGGGGCCCACACAGATACGCAGTATTTT. The chain joins TRBV6-5 to TRBJ2-3; D might be TRBD2 (7 bases). Trimming pared 6 bases from V and 2 bases from J, leaving 15 bases between. The CDR3 sequence is 15 residues long. The V gene's germline CDR1 is MNHEY and CDR2 SVGAGI.

This clone showed up just a few times. J is TRBJ2-5 and V is TRBV5-1; a weak D match, TRBD2 (6 bases). CDR1 SGHRS and CDR2 YFSETQ come from the germline V gene. V was pared by 4 bases and J by 2 bases, with 12 bases between. The CDR3 is 14 residues long. CDR3 amino acids: CASSVSGGQETQYF. CDR3 in DNA: TGCGCCAGCAGCGTCAGTGGGGGGCAAGAGACCCAGTACTTC.

The rearrangement joins TRBV5-6 to TRBJ2-1, with 14 bases fitting TRBD2. The CDR3 runs to 19 residues. J lost 0 bases, V lost 4 bases, and 9 bases had no gene match. The germline V gene has CDR1 SGHDT and CDR2 YYEEEE. CDR3 DNA sequence: TGTGCCAGCAGCAGGCGGACTAGCGGGGGGATGAGCTCCTACAATGAGCAGTTCTTC. Amino acids: CASSRRTSGGMSSYNEQFF.

This clone was detected a few times. The chain uses TRBV4-1 and TRBJ2-5, with 9 bases lining up with TRBD2. Germline lookup yields CDR1 MGHRA and CDR2 YSYEKL. V gave up 0 bases and J gave up 2 bases; unmatched junction bases: 7. CDR3 length equals 17 residues. CDR3 protein: CASSQEFYLAGQETQYF. CDR3 nucleotide sequence: TGCGCCAGCAGCCAAGAGTTTTACCTAGCGGGACAAGAGACCCAGTACTTC.

The chain recombines TRBV6-1 with TRBJ2-2; the match to TRBD1 covers 10 bases. The CDR3 runs 14 residues. Germline V gene data show CDR1 as MNHNS and CDR2 as SASEGT. Germline trimming cut 6 bases from V and 6 bases from J; bases unmatched to any gene: 4. The CDR3: CASRDRGTAGELFF. The CDR3 DNA sequence: TGTGCCAGCAGGGACAGGGGGACCGCCGGGGAGCTGTTTTTT.

The chain links TRBV5-4 to TRBJ1-4; unclear D gene. The CDR3 has 13 amino acids. The V end lost 4 bases, the J end lost 8 bases, and 12 bases lay between the germline ends. CDR1 and CDR2 (germline): SGHNT, YYREEE (reference sequence). The CDR3 DNA is TGTGCCAGCAGCCACGTGACTGGGGAAAAACTGTTTTTT. As protein: CASSHVTGEKLFF.

V and J are TRBV18 and TRBJ1-2; possibly TRBD1 for D (5 bases). Germline CDR1 and CDR2: KGHSH and LQKENI. V lost 6 bases and J 7 bases, leaving 18 bases between the germline ends. This CDR3 region has 14 residues. CDR3 amino acids: CASSPRDLEGGYTF. CDR3 sequence (DNA): TGTGCCAGCTCGCCCCGGGACCTGGAGGGTGGCTACACCTTC.

The chain carries TRBV30 and TRBJ1-1; possible D gene TRBD1, 6 bases. The V end was cut by 3 bases, the J end by 4 bases, with 12 bases between. Germline V gene data show CDR1 as GTSNPN and CDR2 as SVGIG (reference sequence). This CDR3 is built from 13 residues. CDR3: CAWRTGSSTEAFF. In DNA, the CDR3 is TGTGCCTGGAGGACAGGATCTTCCACTGAAGCTTTCTTT.

The CDR3 protein is CASSLSARTSSVGYTF. The CDR3 bases are TGTGCCAGTAGTCTGTCAGCGAGGACTTCTTCGGTCGGCTACACCTTC. V and J are TRBV19 and TRBJ1-2; D is unresolved. CDR1 LNHDA and CDR2 SQIVND come from the germline V gene (reference sequence). This CDR3 contains 16 residues. The V end lost 5 bases, the J end lost 8 bases, and 24 bases lay between the germline ends. The complete variable domain, with remaining parts taken from reference TRBV19 and TRBJ1-2, reads DGGITQSPKYLFRKEGQNVTLSCEQNLNHDAMYWYRQDPGQGLRLIYYSQIVNDFQKGDIAEGYSVSREKKESFPLTVTSAQKNPTAFYLCASSLSARTSSVGYTFGSGTRLTVV.

This clone came up a few times. J is TRBJ2-5 and V is TRBV6-1; TRBD1 agrees at 7 bases. J gave up 6 bases and V 8 bases, and 9 bases lay outside the gene matches. The CDR3 is made up of 13 amino acids. CDR1 MNHNS and CDR2 SASEGT come from the germline V gene. The CDR3 loop reads CASQGQHSQTQYF. The DNA of the CDR3 is TGTGCCAGCCAGGGACAGCACAGCCAGACCCAGTACTTC.

This chain uses TRBV30 with TRBJ2-2; a weak D match, TRBD1 (5 bases). Germline V gene sequence: CDR1 GTSNPN, CDR2 SVGIG (reference sequence). The ends were cut back, 5 bases at V and 1 base at J, with 11 bases in the middle. The CDR3 is 14 residues long. The CDR3 DNA is TGTGCCTGGTCGGCAGGGTGGAACACCGGGGAGCTGTTTTTT. Translating gives CAWSAGWNTGELFF.

The chain carries TRBV5-1 and TRBJ2-4; 8 bases are shared with TRBD1. The CDR3 sequence is 13 residues long. CDR1 is SGHRS and CDR2 is YFSETQ in the germline V gene. V lost 4 bases and J lost 8; bases outside the gene matches: 5. CDR3 DNA sequence: TGCGCCAGCAGCAGTACAGGGGGTGACATTCAGTACTTC. Its translation is CASSSTGGDIQYF.

In its sample, this clone was seen a few times. Written as DNA, the CDR3 is TGCAGCGTTCCGAAGGTGTTAGCCTACAATGAGCAGTTCTTC. It encodes CSVPKVLAYNEQFF. The chain uses TRBV29-1 and TRBJ2-1; D is unclear. V was trimmed by 5 bases and J by 2 bases, leaving 13 bases between them. In germline, CDR1 is SQVTM, CDR2 ANQGSEA. The CDR3 is 14 amino acids.

The gene calls are TRBV5-1 and TRBJ2-7; tentative D call: TRBD2 (6 bases). CDR1 is SGHRS and CDR2 is YFSETQ in the germline V gene. The CDR3 runs to 15 residues. With 7 bases removed from V and 5 bases from J, the gap between germline ends came to 22 bases. The CDR3 here is CASGPEAGPLDEQYF. DNA of the CDR3: TGCGCCAGCGGCCCAGAGGCGGGGCCCCTCGACGAGCAGTACTTC.

This clone was counted only a few times. The same CDR3 arises from other DNA sequences in this sample as well. This sequence joins TRBV30 and TRBJ2-5; D perhaps matches TRBD1 (5 bases). Germline CDR1 is GTSNPN and CDR2 is SVGIG (reference sequence). The V and J ends lost 0 bases and 4 bases respectively, with 6 bases between them. The CDR3 covers 12 residues. In DNA form, the CDR3 reads TGTGCCTGGAGTGTGCAGGGAGAGACCCAGTACTTC. The encoded protein is CAWSVQGETQYF.

This clone showed up just a few times. CDR3 DNA sequence: TGTGCCAGCAGCTCGTATGACCACAATGAGCAGTTCTTC. It encodes CASSSYDHNEQFF. The chain uses TRBV7-9 and TRBJ2-1; D is uncertain. Trimming removed 4 bases from V and 5 bases from J, with 9 bases in between. CDR1 SEHNR and CDR2 FQNEAQ come from the germline V gene (reference sequence). This CDR3 contains 13 residues. The full variable domain, with the rest looked up from reference TRBV7-9 and TRBJ2-1, is DTGVSQNPRHKITKRGQNVTFRCDPISEHNRLYWYRQTLGQGPEFLTYFQNEAQLEKSRLLSDRFSAERPKGSFSTLEIQRTEQGDSAMYLCASSSYDHNEQFFGPGTRLTVL.

CDR3 sequence: CASSFAGLAGYNEQFF. The DNA of the CDR3 is TGTGCCAGCAGTTTTGCGGGACTAGCAGGGTACAATGAGCAGTTCTTC. The genes are TRBV28 and TRBJ2-1, with 9 bases identical to TRBD2. Germline assignment: CDR1 MDHEN and CDR2 SYDVKM. After removal of 3 bases from V and 4 bases from J, the junction contained 7 bases not matched to a gene. This CDR3 spans 16 amino acids.

Turning to this clone: Other nucleotide sequences from this sample produce the same CDR3. The V and J genes are TRBV30 and TRBJ1-1; D may be TRBD1 (5 bases). Trimming took off 1 base at V and 3 bases at J, with 6 bases between the two ends. This CDR3 region has 12 residues. The germline V gene has CDR1 GTSNPN and CDR2 SVGIG (reference sequence). As DNA, the CDR3 is TGTGCCTGGAGTGGACAGTACACTGAAGCTTTCTTT. Translation: CAWSGQYTEAFF.

This chain links TRBV6-5 with TRBJ1-1; D is undetermined. The CDR3 extends over 15 amino acids. CDR1 is MNHEY, CDR2 SVGAGI, per germline. Trimming shortened V by 2 bases and J by 0 bases, and 10 bases separated the two germline ends. As DNA, the CDR3 is TGTGCCAGCAGTTACGGCGTCAGTTTGAACACTGAAGCTTTCTTT. It is translated as CASSYGVSLNTEAFF.

A few counts support this clone. This chain uses TRBV7-9 with TRBJ1-2; tentative D call: TRBD1 (5 bases). The V end lost 5 bases, the J end lost 0 bases, and 10 bases lay between the germline ends. From germline, CDR1 is SEHNR and CDR2 FQNEAQ (reference sequence). CDR3 length equals 14 residues. The CDR3 reads CASSQMTANYGYTF. CDR3 coding DNA: TGTGCCAGCAGCCAGATGACAGCTAACTATGGCTACACCTTC.

This clone was seen only a few times. The rearrangement links TRBV29-1 to TRBJ2-2, with 8 bases aligning to TRBD1. CDR1 and CDR2 from the germline V gene are SQVTM and ANQGSEA. The junction had 9 bases not matched to a gene; V was cut back by 7 bases and J by 2 bases. The CDR3 contains 15 residues. Here the CDR3 reads CSAAMDRANTGELFF. The CDR3 DNA reads TGCAGCGCCGCCATGGACAGGGCCAACACCGGGGAGCTGTTTTTT.

This clone has more than one count but fewer than ten. The chain employs TRBV30 and TRBJ2-5, with 9 bases lining up with TRBD1. V lost 2 bases to trimming and J lost 4 bases; unmatched junction nucleotides: 11. The CDR3 length is 16 residues. Per germline, CDR1 GTSNPN and CDR2 SVGIG (reference sequence). The CDR3 protein is CAWSPGQTGGGETQYF. In DNA form, the CDR3 reads TGTGCCTGGAGTCCGGGCCAGACAGGGGGGGGAGAGACCCAGTACTTC.

This chain joins TRBV6-5 and TRBJ2-1; tentatively, D is TRBD2 (6 bases). Per germline, CDR1 MNHEY and CDR2 SVGAGI. V shed 6 bases and J shed 9 bases, with 12 bases lying between them. There are 12 residues in the CDR3. CDR3 bases: TGTGCCAGCAGCGGCGGGGTGGGTGAGCAGTTCTTC. Encoded protein: CASSGGVGEQFF.